The rows below give T cell receptor beta chains drawn from one sample of a study of cytomegalovirus exposure and HLA in healthy donors. Libraries were prepared by immunoSEQ multiplex PCR; TCRdb keeps only in-frame clonotypes and omits some of them. Here the sample spans fewer than 200,000 clones, 82% being singletons. Sequences were obtained from PBMCs. These receptors were collected from a male donor in good health and CMV-seronegative. Each CDR3 is given with its conserved first and last residue. A D gene is named only where the DNA matches it firmly. Rows give clone size only sometimes, using once, few, many, or a class for an expanded clone.

clone size | J gene | V gene | D gene | CDR3 protein | CDR3 DNA
- | TRBJ2-7 | TRBV5-1 | - | CASSYSEGAYEQYF | TGCGCCAGCAGCTATTCGGAGGGGGCATACGAGCAGTACTTC
few | TRBJ2-4 | TRBV12-5 | - | CASGLVQGGAKNIQYF | TGTGCTAGTGGTTTGGTTCAGGGGGGCGCCAAAAACATTCAGTACTTC
- | TRBJ2-3 | TRBV5-6 | - | CASSPRIRSTDTQYF | TGTGCCAGCAGCCCGAGGATTCGTAGCACAGATACGCAGTATTTT
- | TRBJ2-7 | TRBV18 | TRBD2 | CASSKREVYEQYF | TGTGCCAGCTCAAAGCGGGAGGTCTACGAGCAGTACTTC
- | TRBJ1-5 | TRBV2 | - | CASKRDTSLSNQPQHF | TGTGCCAGCAAGAGGGACACCTCACTGAGCAATCAGCCCCAGCATTTT
few | TRBJ1-3 | TRBV6-6 | - | CASRYERTGNTIYF | TGTGCCAGCAGATACGAGAGAACCGGAAACACCATATATTTT
- | TRBJ2-6 | TRBV6-6 | TRBD1 | CVLGGAEGANVLTF | TGTGTCTTAGGGGGCGCGGAAGGGGCCAACGTCCTGACTTTC
- | TRBJ2-7 | TRBV6-6 | TRBD2 | CASSPTGGWTYEQYF | TGTGCCAGCAGCCCGACGGGGGGGTGGACCTACGAGCAGTACTTC
- | TRBJ2-7 | TRBV25-1 | - | CATQDRGLGEQYF | TGTGCCACACAGGACAGGGGACTAGGGGAGCAGTACTTC
- | TRBJ1-1 | TRBV7-3 | - | CASSGGVNTEAFF | TGTGCCAGCAGCGGCGGGGTGAACACTGAAGCTTTCTTT
- | TRBJ2-1 | TRBV7-8 | TRBD2 | CASSLVASGGGYNEQFF | TGTGCCAGCAGCTTAGTAGCTAGCGGGGGGGGTTACAATGAGCAGTTCTTC
- | TRBJ1-1 | TRBV7-2 | - | CASSLVTANTEAFF | TGTGCCAGCAGCTTAGTTACAGCCAACACTGAAGCTTTCTTT
- | TRBJ2-3 | TRBV2 | TRBD2 | CASNPRAGDTDTQYF | TGTGCCAGCAACCCGAGAGCGGGAGACACAGATACGCAGTATTTT
- | TRBJ2-5 | TRBV5-1 | TRBD2 | CASSLAGGGTQYF | TGCGCCAGCAGCTTGGCCGGCGGGGGAACCCAGTACTTC
- | TRBJ2-7 | TRBV5-4 | - | CASDNHSEVEQYF | TGTGCCAGCGACAACCACTCGGAGGTCGAGCAGTACTTC
- | TRBJ2-3 | TRBV6-5 | TRBD2 | CASKLAETTDTQYF | TGTGCCAGCAAACTAGCGGAGACCACAGATACGCAGTATTTT
once | TRBJ1-1 | TRBV4-1 | TRBD1 | CASSQEGQVNTEAFF | TGCGCCAGCAGCCAAGAGGGACAGGTGAACACTGAAGCTTTCTTT
- | TRBJ2-3 | TRBV6-1 | TRBD1 | CASGQGRHTDTQYF | TGTGCCAGCGGACAGGGACGACACACAGATACGCAGTATTTT
- | TRBJ2-3 | TRBV28 | TRBD2 | CASSPLGSGTSTDTQYF | TGTGCCAGCAGCCCCCTCGGTAGCGGGACTAGCACAGATACGCAGTATTTT
- | TRBJ2-3 | TRBV10-2 | - | CASSELPTDTQYF | TGCGCCAGCAGTGAACTCCCCACAGATACGCAGTATTTT
- | TRBJ2-1 | TRBV5-1 | TRBD2 | CASSPRHKTSGETNEQFF | TGCGCCAGCAGTCCGAGACATAAAACTAGCGGGGAGACCAATGAGCAGTTCTTC
- | TRBJ1-5 | TRBV2 | TRBD1 | CASTGQGVQPQHF | TGTGCCAGCACGGGACAGGGCGTCCAGCCCCAGCATTTT
once | TRBJ1-2 | TRBV28 | - | CASRPTQLTNYGYTF | TGTGCCAGCAGACCTACACAGCTCACTAACTATGGCTACACCTTC
- | TRBJ2-4 | TRBV11-2 | - | CASSTTSPIQYF | TGTGCCAGCAGCACAACCTCTCCCATTCAGTACTTC
- | TRBJ2-7 | TRBV27 | - | CASSHSREQYF | TGTGCCAGCAGTCACTCACGCGAGCAGTACTTC
- | TRBJ2-1 | TRBV7-2 | TRBD2 | CASSLRGGRIYNEQFF | TGTGCCAGCAGCTTACGCGGCGGGAGGATCTACAATGAGCAGTTCTTC
- | TRBJ1-1 | TRBV5-1 | - | CASSLGEPRYSAFF | TGCGCCAGCAGCTTGGGAGAACCACGCTATTCCGCTTTCTTT
- | TRBJ1-3 | TRBV6-1 | TRBD1 | CASADREVYF | TGTGCCAGCGCAGACAGGGAGGTATATTTT
- | TRBJ1-2 | TRBV6-5 | TRBD1 | CASSYFQGAPGYTF | TGTGCCAGCAGTTACTTTCAGGGGGCGCCTGGCTACACCTTC
- | TRBJ2-3 | TRBV10-3 | - | CAIRDRAGATDTQYF | TGTGCCATCAGGGACCGGGCGGGGGCCACAGATACGCAGTATTTT
- | TRBJ1-3 | TRBV5-6 | TRBD1 | CASSLEPGQTVGNTIYF | TGTGCCAGCAGCTTGGAACCGGGACAGACTGTTGGAAACACCATATATTTT
- | TRBJ1-1 | TRBV5-1 | - | CASSLSEWTHVEAFF | TGCGCCAGCAGCTTGTCTGAGTGGACACACGTTGAAGCTTTCTTT
- | TRBJ2-2 | TRBV28 | - | CARDRSQIGGNTGELFF | TGTGCCAGGGACCGATCCCAAATCGGGGGAAACACCGGGGAGCTGTTTTTT
- | TRBJ1-1 | TRBV4-3 | - | CASSQEAGPEAFF | TGCGCCAGCAGCCAAGAAGCAGGCCCTGAAGCTTTCTTT
- | TRBJ1-2 | TRBV28 | - | CASSLSFQGPNYGYTF | TGTGCCAGCAGTTTGTCTTTCCAGGGTCCTAACTATGGCTACACCTTC
- | TRBJ1-5 | TRBV19 | - | CASHPDSPNQPQHF | TGTGCCAGCCACCCGGACAGCCCCAATCAGCCCCAGCATTTT
- | TRBJ2-1 | TRBV11-2 | - | CASSDGVSGTYNEQFF | TGTGCCAGCAGCGACGGGGTCAGTGGGACCTACAATGAGCAGTTCTTC
few | TRBJ1-3 | TRBV30 | TRBD1 | CAWQGASGNTIYF | TGTGCCTGGCAGGGGGCTAGTGGAAACACCATATATTTT
few | TRBJ1-1 | TRBV6-1 | - | CASSASGWAMNTEAFF | TGTGCCAGCAGTGCTTCGGGGTGGGCGATGAACACTGAAGCTTTCTTT
- | TRBJ1-4 | TRBV5-1 | - | CASSLQGSANEKLFF | TGCGCCAGCAGCTTACAGGGCTCGGCTAATGAAAAACTGTTTTTT
- | TRBJ2-5 | TRBV28 | - | CASTQGGVPETQYF | TGTGCCAGCACCCAAGGCGGGGTCCCAGAGACCCAGTACTTC
- | TRBJ2-5 | TRBV15 | TRBD2 | CATSGREVRETQYF | TGTGCCACCAGCGGACGGGAGGTCCGAGAGACCCAGTACTTC
- | TRBJ2-3 | TRBV25-1 | - | CASSEFGRSTDTQYF | TGTGCCAGCAGTGAATTCGGGAGAAGCACAGATACGCAGTATTTT
once | TRBJ2-7 | TRBV6-5 | TRBD2 | CASSPGLGLGEQYF | TGTGCCAGCAGTCCGGGACTAGGGCTAGGCGAGCAGTACTTC
- | TRBJ2-1 | TRBV19 | - | CASSLGAGSYNEQFF | TGTGCCAGCAGCCTGGGGGCAGGATCCTACAATGAGCAGTTCTTC
few | TRBJ2-7 | TRBV5-8 | - | CASSLGRSLIYEQYF | TGTGCCAGCAGTCTGGGGCGTTCCCTCATCTACGAGCAGTACTTC
few | TRBJ1-3 | TRBV19 | TRBD1 | CATKGDRGLPSGNTIYF | TGTGCCACCAAAGGAGACAGGGGGCTCCCGTCTGGAAACACCATATATTTT
- | TRBJ1-5 | TRBV30 | TRBD1 | CAWSVLGTGVRPQHF | TGTGCCTGGAGTGTGTTAGGGACAGGGGTCCGGCCCCAGCATTTT
- | TRBJ2-7 | TRBV5-6 | TRBD2 | CASSLQTSGLYEQYF | TGTGCCAGCAGCTTACAGACTAGCGGGCTGTACGAGCAGTACTTC
- | TRBJ1-5 | TRBV7-6 | - | CASSLASSGGASNQPQHF | TGTGCCAGCAGCTTGGCTTCGTCGGGAGGGGCTAGCAATCAGCCCCAGCATTTT
few | TRBJ2-7 | TRBV7-9 | - | CATTRTDPYEQYF | TGTGCCACAACGAGGACTGATCCCTACGAGCAGTACTTC
- | TRBJ2-5 | TRBV4-2 | TRBD2 | CASSQGREGRETQYF | TGTGCCAGCAGCCAAGGGCGGGAGGGCCGGGAGACCCAGTACTTC
- | TRBJ2-7 | TRBV5-1 | - | CASSYGQRIYEQYF | TGCGCCAGCAGCTATGGACAGAGAATCTACGAGCAGTACTTC